The clone carrying this T cell receptor (beta chain) is a singleton in its sample. Clones were sequenced by immunoSEQ multiplex PCR, and TCRdb holds only the in-frame ones, with some missing. The sample shows roughly 66,000 clones, roughly 92% of them seen only once. This entry belongs to a study of Tregs in tolerant kidney transplant recipients. The wider study: Recipients received nonmyeloablative bone marrow transplants from related graft donors, with transient mixed chimerism.

CDR1 is MGHRA and CDR2 is YSYEKL in the germline V gene. The CDR3 has 14 residues. V was clipped by 0 bases and J by 5 bases, with 7 bases between them. This TCR was sampled from a human donor who received a combined kidney and bone marrow transplant. The chain has TRBV4-1 and TRBJ2-2; tentatively, D is TRBD2 (6 bases). The sample was CD8+ T cells from blood, taken before the transplant. The CDR3 spells CASSQESGTGELFF. CDR3 sequence (DNA): TGCGCCAGCAGCCAAGAAAGCGGGACCGGGGAGCTGTTTTTT.